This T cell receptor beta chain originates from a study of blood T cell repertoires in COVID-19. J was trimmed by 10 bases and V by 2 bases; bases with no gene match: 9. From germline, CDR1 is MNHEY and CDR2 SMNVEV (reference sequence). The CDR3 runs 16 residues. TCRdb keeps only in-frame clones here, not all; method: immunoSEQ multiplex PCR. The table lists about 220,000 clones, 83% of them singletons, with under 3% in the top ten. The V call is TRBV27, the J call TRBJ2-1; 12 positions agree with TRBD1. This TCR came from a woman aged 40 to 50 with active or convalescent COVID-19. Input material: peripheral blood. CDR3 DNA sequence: TGTGCCAGCAGTTTACCTAGGGACAGGGGGCGGGGGGAGCAGTTCTTC. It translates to CASSLPRDRGRGEQFF.